Listed below are T cell receptor beta chains from one sample, sequenced in a study of patients and donors after allogeneic stem cell transplantation. TCRdb called the RT-PCR reads again in MiXCR, with one record for every CDR3 protein. The profile shows roughly 880,000 distinct CDR3 sequences, around 17% of them singletons. Input material: blood, either unsorted or a sorted T cell fraction (not recorded which). All receptors derive from a human donor who was either an allogeneic HSCT recipient or a stem cell or donor lymphocyte infusion donor (not recorded which). It is not recorded whose cells these are; they may come from a transplant donor. Both conserved end residues are part of each CDR3. The D gene is left open where the match is weak. Only part of the rows carry a size: once, few, many, or a class if the clone is expanded.

TRBJ2-5,TRBV4-1,TRBD2,-,CASSHGLAGILFQETQYF,TGCGCCAGCAGCCACGGACTAGCGGGTATACTATTCCAAGAGACCCAGTACTTC
TRBJ2-1,TRBV11-2,-,-,CASSALGGKNNEQFF,TGTGCCAGCAGCGCCCTAGGGGGGAAAAACAATGAGCAGTTCTTC
TRBJ1-2,TRBV7-8,-,-,CASSPHRADGYTF,TGTGCCAGCAGCCCCCACAGGGCGGATGGCTACACCTTC
TRBJ2-3,TRBV6-2/TRBV6-3,TRBD1,few,CASSLRDRGSRDTQYF,TGTGCCAGCAGCCTTCGGGACAGGGGCTCCCGGGATACGCAGTATTTT
TRBJ2-7,TRBV6-5,TRBD2,-,CASSYSGSGRSSYEQYF,TGTGCCAGCAGTTACTCGGGTAGCGGGAGGAGCTCCTACGAGCAGTACTTC
TRBJ2-3,TRBV4-3,TRBD2,many,CASSPGASGGYTDTQYF,TGCGCCAGCAGCCCCGGGGCTAGCGGGGGATACACAGATACGCAGTATTTT
TRBJ2-7,TRBV20-1,-,-,CSARDWPVYEQYF,TGCAGTGCTAGAGATTGGCCGGTCTACGAGCAGTACTTC
TRBJ2-3,TRBV14,-,-,CASSQSPGLADTQYF,TGTGCCAGCAGCCAATCCCCGGGCTTGGCAGATACGCAGTATTTT
TRBJ2-7,TRBV12-3/TRBV12-4,-,few,CASSRRRDGTPYEQYF,TGTGCCAGCAGCCGGCGAAGGGACGGCACCCCCTACGAGCAGTACTTC
TRBJ2-2,TRBV15,-,-,CATRNGLLADTGELFF,TGTGCCACCAGGAATGGGTTGCTGGCCGACACCGGGGAGCTGTTTTTT
TRBJ2-7,TRBV6-5,-,many,CASSSSRGYEQYF,TGTGCCAGCAGTTCCTCCAGGGGCTACGAGCAGTACTTC
TRBJ2-5,TRBV2,TRBD2,few,CASSESLAGEETQYF,TGTGCCAGCAGTGAATCGCTAGCGGGAGAAGAGACCCAGTACTTC
TRBJ2-7,TRBV12-3/TRBV12-4,TRBD2,-,CASSLRRGGYEQYF,TGTGCCAGCAGTCTCCGCCGGGGGGGCTACGAGCAGTACTTC
TRBJ1-1,TRBV5-1,TRBD1,many,CASSRQTGGTEAFF,TGCGCCAGCAGCAGACAGACAGGGGGCACTGAAGCTTTCTTT
TRBJ1-2,TRBV11-3,-,-,CASSLPGPDHNYGYTF,TGTGCCAGCAGCTTACCAGGCCCCGATCATAACTATGGCTACACCTTC
TRBJ1-5,TRBV12-3/TRBV12-4,-,-,CASSFGELGNQPQHF,TGTGCCAGCAGTTTTGGGGAACTGGGCAATCAGCCCCAGCATTTT
TRBJ1-2,TRBV20-1,-,-,CSARPTGTLRHGYTF,TGCAGTGCTAGACCCACAGGGACTCTTCGACATGGCTACACCTTC
TRBJ2-1,TRBV4-1,-,-,CASSPSWPYNEQFF,TGCGCCTCCTCCCCCTCTTGGCCCTACAATGAGCAGTTCTTC
TRBJ2-7,TRBV6-1,TRBD1,-,CASRGQALPNEQYF,TGTGCCAGCAGAGGACAGGCGCTGCCTAACGAGCAGTACTTC
TRBJ2-7,TRBV20-1,TRBD1,-,CSALGQGHEQYF,TGCAGTGCCCTTGGACAGGGACACGAGCAGTACTTC
TRBJ2-3,TRBV7-6,-,few,CASSRSPTDTQYF,TGTGCCAGCAGCCGGTCCCCCACAGATACGCAGTATTTT
TRBJ2-1,TRBV12-3/TRBV12-4,TRBD1,many,CASSTGGRSYNEQFF,TGTGCCAGCAGTACAGGGGGTCGGTCCTACAATGAGCAGTTCTTC
TRBJ1-1,TRBV19,-,-,CASSIFLGRTDTEAFF,TGTGCCAGTAGTATATTTCTGGGTCGGACCGACACTGAAGCTTTCTTT
TRBJ2-3,TRBV10-3,-,many,CAAIGQNTDTQYF,TGTGCCGCCATAGGACAGAACACAGATACGCAGTATTTT
TRBJ2-3,TRBV5-1,-,few,CATSGQNANTQYF,TGCGCCACCTCGGGGCAGAATGCAAATACGCAGTATTTT
TRBJ2-3,TRBV11-2,TRBD2,few,CASSLGGSGSPDTQYF,TGTGCCAGCAGCTTAGGTGGTAGCGGGAGCCCAGATACGCAGTATTTT
TRBJ1-6,TRBV20-1,-,-,CSAGDGAGKNSPLHF,TGCAGTGCTGGGGACGGGGCAGGGAAGAATTCACCCCTCCACTTT
TRBJ1-2,TRBV29-1,-,-,CSVEGYRVYGYTF,TGCAGCGTTGAGGGCTACAGGGTGTATGGCTACACCTTC
TRBJ2-7,TRBV5-1,TRBD2,few,CASSLPREGPYEQYF,TGCGCCAGCAGCTTGCCCCGGGAGGGCCCCTACGAGCAGTACTTC
TRBJ1-2,TRBV20-1,-,once,CSARDPEPGLGRYTF,TGCAGTGCTAGAGATCCCGAACCGGGACTGGGGAGGTACACCTTC
TRBJ1-1,TRBV12-3/TRBV12-4,-,-,CASSLAKGWDYEAFF,TGTGCCAGCAGTTTAGCGAAAGGTTGGGACTATGAAGCTTTCTTT
TRBJ2-5,TRBV21-1,-,few,CASTYGTGRRETQYF,TGTGCCAGCACTTACGGGACAGGGAGAAGAGAGACCCAGTACTTC
TRBJ2-1,TRBV10-3,TRBD1,few,CAIRGTGKQGEDYNEQFF,TGTGCCATCAGGGGGACAGGGAAGCAAGGTGAGGACTACAATGAGCAGTTCTTC
TRBJ2-7,TRBV29-1,-,few,CSVSGVEQYF,TGCAGCGTTTCAGGGGTAGAGCAGTACTTC
TRBJ2-5,TRBV9,-,-,CASSVRAVQETQYF,TGTGCCAGCAGCGTACGGGCAGTTCAAGAGACCCAGTACTTC
TRBJ2-7,TRBV29-1,TRBD1,few,CSVGGQGSSYEQYF,TGCAGCGTCGGGGGACAGGGGAGCTCCTACGAGCAGTACTTC
TRBJ1-2,TRBV20-1,TRBD1,-,CSARSISGTGNGYTF,TGCAGTGCTAGATCAATCTCCGGGACAGGGAATGGCTACACCTTC
TRBJ2-7,TRBV12-3/TRBV12-4,-,-,CASSSAGRYEQYF,TGTGCCAGCAGTTCCGCCGGGCGCTACGAGCAGTACTTC
TRBJ2-5,TRBV5-6,-,few,CASSRTSQIFQETQYF,TGTGCCAGCAGCCGCACTAGCCAAATCTTTCAAGAGACCCAGTACTTC
TRBJ1-6,TRBV12-3/TRBV12-4,-,-,CASSLGRPGALHF,TGTGCCAGCAGTTTAGGACGCCCGGGGGCCCTCCACTTT
TRBJ2-7,TRBV20-1,-,few,CSATDITYEQYF,TGCAGTGCTACGGACATAACCTACGAGCAGTACTTC
TRBJ2-2,TRBV3-1,-,-,CASSQRTETGELFF,TGTGCCAGCAGCCAGCGGACAGAAACCGGGGAGCTGTTTTTT
TRBJ2-5,TRBV10-3,-,-,CAISEGEPQETQYF,TGTGCCATCAGTGAAGGGGAACCTCAAGAGACCCAGTACTTC
TRBJ2-2,TRBV2,-,few,CASSEGGDVRTGELFF,TGTGCCAGCAGTGAAGGAGGGGACGTGCGGACCGGGGAGCTGTTTTTT
TRBJ2-2,TRBV5-5,-,many,CASSVDSHTGELFF,TGTGCCAGCAGCGTGGACAGCCACACCGGGGAGCTGTTTTTT
TRBJ2-3,TRBV9,-,-,CASSPTPGRADTQYF,TGTGCCAGCAGCCCAACCCCCGGACGGGCAGATACGCAGTATTTT
TRBJ1-5,TRBV20-1,-,few,CSALIGVPSDQPQHF,TGCAGTGCTCTAATTGGAGTCCCTTCAGATCAGCCCCAGCATTTT
TRBJ2-7,TRBV20-1,-,-,CSANLPGGHEQYF,TGCAGTGCTAATTTACCCGGGGGACACGAGCAGTACTTC
TRBJ1-1,TRBV12-3/TRBV12-4,-,-,CASSSKGPGAFF,TGTGCCAGCAGTTCAAAAGGCCCCGGCGCTTTCTTT
TRBJ2-7,TRBV11-2,-,-,CASSSNLPGSEQYF,TGTGCCAGCAGCTCCAACCTCCCAGGGAGCGAGCAGTACTTC
TRBJ1-5,TRBV3-1,-,-,CASSRSGQPQHF,TGTGCCAGCAGCCGATCCGGTCAGCCCCAGCATTTT
TRBJ2-2,TRBV14,TRBD2,-,CASSQGPAGGLFANTGELFF,TGTGCCAGCAGCCAAGGTCCAGCGGGGGGACTATTCGCGAACACCGGGGAGCTGTTTTTT
TRBJ2-4,TRBV14,-,-,CASSQGIRTTLAKNIQYF,TGTGCCAGCAGCCAAGGGATTCGGACTACCTTAGCCAAAAACATTCAGTACTTC
TRBJ1-2,TRBV9,-,-,CASSPRGAYGYTF,TGTGCCAGCAGCCCCCGCGGAGCCTATGGCTACACCTTC
TRBJ1-1,TRBV12-3/TRBV12-4,-,many,CASSLPGGTEAFF,TGTGCCAGCAGTTTACCCGGAGGGACTGAAGCTTTCTTT